A selection of T cell receptor beta chains follows, all from one sample in a study of PD-1 blockade in classical Hodgkin lymphoma. Data came from immunoSEQ multiplex PCR; TCRdb stores just in-frame clones and leaves some out. The sample includes about 90,000 clones, 90% seen only once; the top ten take approximately 3%. The source was peripheral blood mononuclear cells (PBMCs), collected before the fourth cycle of nivolumab. Receptors originate from a human donor with classical Hodgkin lymphoma. Both conserved end residues are part of each CDR3. A D gene is named only where the DNA matches it firmly. A row's size may be missing; if present it is once, few, many or a size class.

j_gene	v_gene	d_gene	abundance	CDR3aa	CDR3nt
TRBJ1-2	TRBV6-5	-	-	CASSYSFRGGNYGYTF	TGTGCCAGCAGTTACTCTTTTCGCGGCGGCAACTATGGCTACACCTTC
TRBJ1-2	TRBV27	-	-	CASSSTTGPNYGYTF	TGTGCCAGCAGCTCAACGACAGGTCCGAACTATGGCTACACCTTC
TRBJ2-7	TRBV19	-	-	CASSIRFPSSYEQYF	TGTGCCAGTAGTATTCGTTTCCCGAGCTCCTACGAGCAGTACTTC
TRBJ2-1	TRBV6-4	TRBD2	-	CASSRTPSGGADEQFF	TGTGCCAGCAGTCGAACGCCTAGCGGGGGGGCCGATGAGCAGTTCTTC
TRBJ1-2	TRBV15	-	-	CATSSGPRAYGYTF	TGTGCCACCAGCAGTGGACCGCGCGCCTATGGCTACACCTTC
TRBJ1-2	TRBV5-1	-	-	CASSLVTGPLHYGYTF	TGCGCCAGCAGCTTGGTTACAGGGCCCCTACACTATGGCTACACCTTC
TRBJ1-4	TRBV15	-	-	CATSRVGPATNEKLFF	TGTGCCACCAGCAGAGTGGGGCCAGCAACTAATGAAAAACTGTTTTTT
TRBJ2-1	TRBV5-6	TRBD2	few	CASSLIPPSGGSGEQFF	TGTGCCAGCAGCCTTATTCCGCCTAGCGGGGGGAGTGGGGAGCAGTTCTTC
TRBJ2-7	TRBV7-2	TRBD1	-	CASSFTLDRGLYEQYF	TGTGCCAGCAGCTTCACTTTGGACAGGGGGTTGTACGAGCAGTACTTC
TRBJ1-2	TRBV30	-	-	CARRQGTGYGYTF	TGTGCCCGCCGACAAGGGACGGGCTATGGCTACACCTTC
TRBJ1-2	TRBV5-1	TRBD1	-	CASSNHQGGVVQGYTF	TGCGCCAGCAGCAACCACCAGGGGGGGGTTGTTCAGGGCTACACCTTC
TRBJ1-3	TRBV7-2	-	few	CASSLGENTIYF	TGTGCCAGCAGCTTAGGAGAAAACACCATATATTTT
TRBJ2-1	TRBV28	TRBD2	-	CASRLGGAFNEQFF	TGTGCCAGCAGGCTCGGGGGGGCCTTCAATGAGCAGTTCTTC
TRBJ1-2	TRBV7-9	TRBD1	-	CASSSDDRGVRGYTF	TGTGCCAGCAGCTCTGATGACAGGGGCGTTCGGGGCTACACCTTC
TRBJ2-3	TRBV2	-	-	CASRGASDTQYF	TGTGCCTCTCGGGGGGCGTCAGATACGCAGTATTTT
TRBJ2-5	TRBV7-9	-	-	CASSFAGSLETQYF	TGTGCCAGCAGCTTCGCAGGTTCTTTAGAGACCCAGTACTTC
TRBJ1-1	TRBV25-1	-	-	CASGGGGTEAFF	TGTGCCAGCGGTGGCGGGGGGACTGAAGCTTTCTTT
TRBJ2-3	TRBV7-3	TRBD2	-	CASSLTTSGGAGSTQYF	TGTGCCAGCAGCCTGACCACTAGCGGGGGGGCTGGGAGTACGCAGTATTTT
TRBJ2-4	TRBV18	TRBD2	-	CASSPGGERYF	TGTGCCAGCTCACCAGGGGGGGAGCGGTACTTC
TRBJ2-1	TRBV11-3	TRBD2	-	CASSSIGLAGERFF	TGTGCCAGCAGCTCCATTGGACTAGCGGGGGAACGGTTCTTC
TRBJ2-1	TRBV5-1	TRBD1	-	CASSRDREDYNEQFF	TGCGCCAGCAGCCGGGACAGGGAGGACTACAATGAGCAGTTCTTC
TRBJ2-7	TRBV11-3	-	-	CASSFGTEVQGEQYF	TGTGCCAGCAGCTTCGGTACAGAGGTTCAGGGCGAGCAGTACTTC
TRBJ2-2	TRBV11-3	-	-	CASARQRDTGELFF	TGTGCCAGCGCAAGGCAAAGGGACACCGGGGAGCTGTTTTTT
TRBJ1-1	TRBV7-8	-	-	CASSLAGNTEAFF	TGTGCCAGCAGCTTAGCAGGGAACACTGAAGCTTTCTTT
TRBJ2-3	TRBV7-9	TRBD2	-	CASSISYGTSGGSDTQYF	TGTGCCAGCAGCATAAGTTATGGGACTAGCGGGGGATCAGATACGCAGTATTTT